Reported below is one T cell receptor (beta chain). This sample stems from a study of blood T cell repertoires in COVID-19. Overall study: Researchers got acute and convalescent COVID-19 samples from the United States, Italy and Spain. Nucleic acid was either cDNA or gDNA, and it came from T cells, B-cell-depleted T cells, or PBMCs.

CDR3 length equals 15 residues. The junction had 6 bases not matched to a gene; V was cut back by 5 bases and J by 0 bases. Germline CDR1 LNHDA, CDR2 SQIVND (reference sequence). In the study's own analysis: Reference gene primer amplification gave nucleated cell count estimates. The assay was immunoSEQ multiplex PCR, and TCRdb's table has in-frame clones only and misses some. That table furnishes V, J and clone size, whereas the DNA furnished D and trimming. The sample has under 200,000 clones, more than 75% seen once. The material sequenced was peripheral blood. This clonotype was sampled from a man aged 40-49 years with active or convalescent COVID-19. V usage is TRBV19 and J usage is TRBJ1-1; TRBD1 matches at 7 bases. Written as DNA, the CDR3 is TGTGCCAGTAGTGAGACAGGGAGATTGAACACTGAAGCTTTCTTT. It codes for CASSETGRLNTEAFF.